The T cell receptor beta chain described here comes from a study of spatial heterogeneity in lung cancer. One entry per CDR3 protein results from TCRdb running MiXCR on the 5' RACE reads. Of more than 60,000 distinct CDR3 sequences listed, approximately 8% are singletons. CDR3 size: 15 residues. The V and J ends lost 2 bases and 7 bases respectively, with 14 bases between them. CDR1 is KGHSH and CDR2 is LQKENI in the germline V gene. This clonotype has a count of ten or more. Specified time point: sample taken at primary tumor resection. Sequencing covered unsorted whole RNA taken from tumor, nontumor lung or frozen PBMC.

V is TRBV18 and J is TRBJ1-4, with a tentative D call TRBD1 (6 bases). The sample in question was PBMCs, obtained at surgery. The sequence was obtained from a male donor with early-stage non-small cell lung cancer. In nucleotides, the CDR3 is TGTGCCAGCTCACCAGGTGGGGGGCTGGCTGAAAAACTGTTTTTT. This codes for CASSPGGGLAEKLFF. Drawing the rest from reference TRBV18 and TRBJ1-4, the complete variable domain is NAGVMQNPRHLVRRRGQEARLRCSPMKGHSHVYWYRQLPEEGLKFMVYLQKENIIDESGMPKERFSAEFPKEGPSILRIQQVVRGDSAAYFCASSPGGGLAEKLFFGSGTQLSVL.